These 2 T cell receptor beta chains came from one sample sequenced in a study of T cell repertoires in cytomegalovirus infection. Via MiXCR, TCRdb re-called the reads, giving one row per CDR3 protein. The top ten hold 30% to 40% of the sample, which has some 97,000 distinct CDR3 sequences, 20% to 30% seen once. Sequencing was done on a sample of CD8+ T cells from PBMCs. Source of these receptors: a human donor in good health (CMV status not recorded). Some clones in this sample may be carry-over from other donors' samples.

The chain carries TRBV20-1 and TRBJ2-2; D remains ambiguous. V lost 5 bases to trimming and J lost 0 bases, with 4 bases between them. The CDR3 is made up of 12 amino acids. Per the germline V gene, CDR1 is DFQATT and CDR2 is SNEGSKA (reference sequence). The CDR3 loop is CSAESNTGELFF. The CDR3 DNA reads TGCAGTGCTGAGTCGAACACCGGGGAGCTGTTTTTT.

This clonotype was recorded many times. The chain links TRBV6-1 to TRBJ2-1; no firm D call. This CDR3 has 16 residues. Germline loops: CDR1 MNHNS, CDR2 SASEGT. The V and J ends lost 2 bases and 5 bases respectively, with 16 bases between them. CDR3 DNA: TGTGCCAGCAGTGAATCGTTCCGGATCCCGAACAATGAGCAGTTCTTC. This translates into CASSESFRIPNNEQFF.